This record looks at one T cell receptor (beta chain) sequence and its context. Its antigen is not yet known. No base-level quality is on record; no much larger clone is a single base apart. TCRbeta CDR3 regions were amplified from genomic DNA by means of the immunoSEQ Assay, a bias-controlled multiplex PCR. From the authors' description of their analysis: The number of nucleated cells in each sample was estimated by amplification of reference gene primers within the assay. Sequence reads were collapsed and filtered to measure the absolute abundance of every unique TCRbeta CDR3 rearrangement. For each sample, productive Simpson clonality was calculated by taking the square root of Simpson's diversity index across productive rearrangements. In TCRdb, the immuneACCESS table is reduced to in-frame sequences with V and J assigned. These tables do not hold every clone; where another copy was compared, an unresolved V gene accounts for under half, and the others remain unexplained. V and J calls and clone size are those listed in that table; D and trimming were worked out from the DNA. The sample data list 300,000 or so clones, and just over 85% of these were observed just once. 10% of the sample belongs to the ten largest clones.

Participants in the prospective study were enrolled through a virtual design, were aged roughly 18 to 90 years, and lived in 24 United States geographic areas. In the prospective study, participants were assigned to cohorts based on the clinical history participants reported in a screening survey and a study questionnaire. For ImmuneRACE Cohort 3, a participant was defined as recovered based on two consecutive negative NP/OP PCR tests, clearance by a healthcare professional, or resolution of symptoms. Mobile phlebotomists in the prospective study collected whole blood, serum and a nasopharyngeal or oropharyngeal swab from every participant. Additional blood draws and questionnaires over an approximately 2-month period could optionally be provided by prospective study participants. Before DNA extraction, blood samples from the prospective study were shipped at room temperature or frozen. This sample stems from a study of blood T cell repertoires in COVID-19 (dated by TCRdb to 2020 to 2021). Notes on the research overall: Samples from collaborators originated in the United States, Italy and Spain and spanned both the acute and convalescent phases of COVID-19. The material from the prospective study consisted of cDNA or gDNA derived from T cells, B-cell-depleted T cells, or PBMCs. Subjects who had been exposed to COVID-19, were actively infected with it, or had recovered from it provided the deeply sampled blood TCRbeta repertoires that made up the dataset. The repertoires were released in a freely available public database intended as a resource for research on the immune response to SARS-CoV-2. The samples were drawn from the first 160 participants of the ongoing ImmuneRACE study and from over a thousand subjects provided by 6 global collaborators. The sample metadata nearly always contained a de-identified subject ID, COVID-19 status, age in years and sex. Where available, HLA class I and class II types were obtained from metadata supplied by the sample provider rather than from assay-based typing. On the study overall, not on this receptor specifically: Clinical and demographic metadata were provided uncurated, with the amount varying by source and participant.

The CDR3 contains 13 residues, cysteine and phenylalanine counted. Just CDR3 DNA is preserved here, 39 bases in frame from base 1. V is shortened by 3 bases, J by 3 bases, and the region joining them spans 9 bases. Looking up the germline V gene yields CDR1 MDHEN and CDR2 SYDVKM. The V and J genes are TRBV28 and TRBJ2-7; the D gene is not confidently resolved. This TCR derives from a young woman who had recovered from COVID-19. The sequenced material came from PBMCs or T cells enriched from blood (not recorded which). The CDR3 protein: CASSFPAGYEQYF. The DNA sequence is TGTGCCAGCAGTTTCCCCGCCGGCTACGAGCAGTACTTC.